This T cell receptor (beta chain) derives from a study of identical twins. Using its own MiXCR run on the 5' RACE reads, TCRdb lists one record per CDR3 protein. The sample has 1.5 million to 2 million distinct CDR3 sequences; 32% are singletons. V lost 4 bases to trimming and J lost 3 bases, with 12 bases between them. The CDR3 is 14 amino acids. Germline V CDR1 and CDR2: MNHEY, SMNVEV (reference sequence). V is TRBV27 and J is TRBJ1-1; D is unclear. The origin of this receptor is a newborn girl in good health. Sequencing was done on a sample of cord blood. CDR3 region: CASSWAGVDTEAFF. DNA for the CDR3: TGTGCCAGCAGTTGGGCCGGGGTCGACACTGAAGCTTTCTTT.